Listed below are T cell receptor beta chains from one sample, sequenced in a study of blood T cell repertoires in COVID-19. Generated by immunoSEQ multiplex PCR, the TCRdb table keeps only in-frame clones and is missing some. The repertoire holds approximately 150,000 clones, with 75% to 90% as singletons. The sequenced material came from PBMCs or T cells enriched from blood (not recorded which). The source of these receptors is a man aged 50-59 years in a cohort exposed to, infected with or recovered from COVID-19 (not recorded which). Both conserved end residues are part of each CDR3. The order of the fields is CDR3 protein, J gene, V gene.

CASSPHRGLYEQYF TRBJ2-7 TRBV13
CASSLDGQNTGELFF TRBJ2-2 TRBV5-1
CASSSDIYGYTF TRBJ1-2 TRBV5-1
CASSQDDQGAYEQYF TRBJ2-7 TRBV4-3
CASSPPSWDRAMGGYTF TRBJ1-2 TRBV3-1/TRBV3-2
CASSLRGARSEAFF TRBJ1-1 TRBV5-4
CASSLGLAEQETQYF TRBJ2-5 TRBV5-1
CAWSLGLSGNTIYF TRBJ1-3 TRBV30
CASSPSQTSLFF TRBJ2-1 TRBV28
CASSEEGSYEQYF TRBJ2-7 TRBV19
CASSVGLQQSIQYF TRBJ2-4 TRBV9
CASSTTGGNNEQYF TRBJ2-7 TRBV7-2
CATSERASGTGELFF TRBJ2-2 TRBV24-1
CAISEGWREAAYEQYF TRBJ2-7 TRBV10-3
CASSLAGSQETQYF TRBJ2-5 TRBV28
CATRTGGAYEQYF TRBJ2-7 TRBV6-5
CASSDSIGVYAGYTF TRBJ1-2 TRBV25-1
CASSLALGGNAVYEQYF TRBJ2-7 TRBV5-5
CASSQPSGTEQYF TRBJ2-7 TRBV6-5
CSVASSGREGRTDTQYF TRBJ2-3 TRBV29-1
CSVDAYGYTF TRBJ1-2 TRBV29-1
CAISTWALSGGDVDTQYF TRBJ2-3 TRBV10-3
CASSVQETSGSGELFF TRBJ2-2 TRBV9
CASRGGSYEQYF TRBJ2-7 TRBV10-3
CASSVRQGSREDEKLFF TRBJ1-4 TRBV2
CASNRGAGEPQHF TRBJ1-5 TRBV19
CASRTTRQGGLNGYTF TRBJ1-2 TRBV28
CASSAEFRGGETQYF TRBJ2-5 TRBV9
CASSIGDRLAGRSEQYF TRBJ2-7 TRBV19
CASSPDRGYNSPLHF TRBJ1-6 TRBV7-9
CASSLEAGGQFF TRBJ2-1 TRBV7-2
CASSLTANYGYTF TRBJ1-2 TRBV5-1
CASSAGAGGVKEQYF TRBJ2-7 TRBV2
CASSLGQSGTEKLFF TRBJ1-4 TRBV18
CASSESNGNTQYF TRBJ2-3 TRBV5-6
CASRGADTFYGYTF TRBJ1-2 TRBV19
CASSYLAGGYIQYF TRBJ2-4 TRBV7-2
CSVVRGQVREAFF TRBJ1-1 TRBV29-1
CASTDRARGTNEKLFF TRBJ1-4 TRBV2
CASSQDPPGGSTDTQYF TRBJ2-3 TRBV3-1/TRBV3-2
CAWDRDTMEEGYTF TRBJ1-2 TRBV30
CSAKGDIGYTF TRBJ1-2 TRBV20-1
CASSQSGSGLNIQYF TRBJ2-4 TRBV4-1
CASSQDVRGLGNEKLFF TRBJ1-4 TRBV4-1
CASSPPLLRETEAFF TRBJ1-1 TRBV18
CASSAEPRWNDRWSSYEQYF TRBJ2-7 TRBV5-1
CASSPGWLAANYGYTF TRBJ1-2 TRBV5-1
CASSPDSTEAFF TRBJ1-1 TRBV7-9